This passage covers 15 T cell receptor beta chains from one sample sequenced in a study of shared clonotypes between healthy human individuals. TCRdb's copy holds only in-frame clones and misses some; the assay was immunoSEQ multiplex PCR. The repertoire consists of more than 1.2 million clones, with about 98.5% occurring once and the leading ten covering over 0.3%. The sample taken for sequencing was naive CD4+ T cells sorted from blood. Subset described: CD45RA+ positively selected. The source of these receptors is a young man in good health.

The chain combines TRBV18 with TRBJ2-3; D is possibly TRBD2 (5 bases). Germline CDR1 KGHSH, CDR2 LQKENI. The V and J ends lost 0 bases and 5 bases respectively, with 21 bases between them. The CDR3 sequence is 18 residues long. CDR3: CASSPPIGLTVGGDTQYF. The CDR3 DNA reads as TGTGCCAGCTCACCACCGATCGGACTTACAGTAGGAGGAGATACGCAGTATTTT.

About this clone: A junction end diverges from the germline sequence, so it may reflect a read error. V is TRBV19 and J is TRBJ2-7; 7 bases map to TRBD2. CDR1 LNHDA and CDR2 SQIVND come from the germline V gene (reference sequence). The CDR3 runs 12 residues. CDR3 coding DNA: TGTGCCAGTAGTATAGCGAGACTAGCCCTTTTATTC. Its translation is CASSIARLALLF. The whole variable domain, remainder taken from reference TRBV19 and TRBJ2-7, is DGGITQSPKYLFRKEGQNVTLSCEQNLNHDAMYWYRQDPGQGLRLIYYSQIVNDFQKGDIAEGYSVSREKKESFPLTVTSAQKNPTAFYLCASSIARLALLFGPGTRLTVT.

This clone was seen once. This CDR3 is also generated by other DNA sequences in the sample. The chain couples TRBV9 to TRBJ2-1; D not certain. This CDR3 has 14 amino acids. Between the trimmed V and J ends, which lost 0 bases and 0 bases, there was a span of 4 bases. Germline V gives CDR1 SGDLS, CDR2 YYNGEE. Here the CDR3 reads CASSVVGSYNEQFF. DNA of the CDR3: TGTGCCAGCAGCGTAGTAGGCTCCTACAATGAGCAGTTCTTC. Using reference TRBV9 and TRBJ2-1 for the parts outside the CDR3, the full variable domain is DSGVTQTPKHLITATGQRVTLRCSPRSGDLSVYWYQQSLDQGLQFLIQYYNGEERAKGNILERFSAQQFPDLHSELNLSSLELGDSALYFCASSVVGSYNEQFFGPGTRLTVL.

For the CDR3, the DNA is TGTGCCAGCAGTTGGGACAGGGAGAGGGATACGCAGTATTTT. Translation: CASSWDRERDTQYF. J is TRBJ2-3 and V is TRBV2; 9 bases fit TRBD1. V lost 5 bases, J lost 6 bases, and 6 bases stayed unmatched. The length of the CDR3 is 14 residues. Germline-derived CDR1 and CDR2 are SNHLY and FYNNEI.

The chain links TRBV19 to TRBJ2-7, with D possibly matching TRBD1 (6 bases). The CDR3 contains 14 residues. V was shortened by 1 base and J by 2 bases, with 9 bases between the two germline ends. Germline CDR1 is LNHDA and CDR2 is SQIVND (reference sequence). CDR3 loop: CASSIAQGTYEQYF. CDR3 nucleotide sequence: TGTGCCAGTAGTATAGCCCAGGGGACCTACGAGCAGTACTTC.

CDR3 coding DNA: TGTGCCTGGAGTAGGGCTAGCGGGATTGGCGAGCAGTACTTC. Protein sequence: CAWSRASGIGEQYF. This chain joins TRBV30 and TRBJ2-7; 9 positions agree with TRBD2. CDR1 and CDR2 from the germline V gene are GTSNPN and SVGIG (reference sequence). Trimming removed 2 bases from V and 6 bases from J; junction bases left unmatched: 8. This CDR3 has 14 residues.

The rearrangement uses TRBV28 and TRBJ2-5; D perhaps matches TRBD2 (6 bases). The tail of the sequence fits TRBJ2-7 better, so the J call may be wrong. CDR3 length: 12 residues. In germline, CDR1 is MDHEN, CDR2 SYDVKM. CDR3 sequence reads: CASRGGYYEQYF. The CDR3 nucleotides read TGTGCCAGCAGAGGAGGGTACTACGAGCAGTACTTC.

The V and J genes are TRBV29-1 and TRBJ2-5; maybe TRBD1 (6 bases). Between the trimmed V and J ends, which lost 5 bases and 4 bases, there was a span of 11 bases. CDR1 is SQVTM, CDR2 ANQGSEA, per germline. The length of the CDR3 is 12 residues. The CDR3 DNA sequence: TGCAGCGTTATCTCAGGGGCAGAGACCCAGTACTTC. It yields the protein CSVISGAETQYF.

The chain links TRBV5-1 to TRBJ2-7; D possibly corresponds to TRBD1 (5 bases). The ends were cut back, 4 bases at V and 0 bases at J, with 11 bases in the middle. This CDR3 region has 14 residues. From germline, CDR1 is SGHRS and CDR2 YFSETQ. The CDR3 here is CASSQTGSSYEQYF. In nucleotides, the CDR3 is TGCGCCAGCAGCCAAACAGGTAGCTCCTACGAGCAGTACTTC.

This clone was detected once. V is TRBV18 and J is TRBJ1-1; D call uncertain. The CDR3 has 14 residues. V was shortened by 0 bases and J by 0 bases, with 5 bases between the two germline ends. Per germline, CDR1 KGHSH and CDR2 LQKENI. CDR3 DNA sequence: TGTGCCAGCTCACCACCGGCCGTGAACACTGAAGCTTTCTTT. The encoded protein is CASSPPAVNTEAFF.

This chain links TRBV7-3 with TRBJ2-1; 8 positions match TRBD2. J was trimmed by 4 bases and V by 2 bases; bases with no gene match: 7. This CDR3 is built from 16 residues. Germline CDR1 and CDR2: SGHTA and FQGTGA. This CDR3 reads CASSLGPRGGYNEQFF. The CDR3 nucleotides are TGTGCCAGCAGCTTAGGGCCCCGGGGGGGTTACAATGAGCAGTTCTTC.

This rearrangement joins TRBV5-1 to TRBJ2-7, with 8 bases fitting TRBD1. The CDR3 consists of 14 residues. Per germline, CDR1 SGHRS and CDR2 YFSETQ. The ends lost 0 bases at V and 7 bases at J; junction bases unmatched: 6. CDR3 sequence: CASSLVPGGGEQYF. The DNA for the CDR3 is TGCGCCAGCAGCTTGGTACCAGGGGGCGGTGAGCAGTACTTC.

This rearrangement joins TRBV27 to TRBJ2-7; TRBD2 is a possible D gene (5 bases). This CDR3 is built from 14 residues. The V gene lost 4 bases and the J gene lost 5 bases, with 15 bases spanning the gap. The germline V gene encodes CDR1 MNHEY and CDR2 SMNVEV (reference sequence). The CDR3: CASSSRVTGHEQYF. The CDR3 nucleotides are TGTGCCAGCAGTTCGAGGGTAACCGGCCACGAGCAGTACTTC.

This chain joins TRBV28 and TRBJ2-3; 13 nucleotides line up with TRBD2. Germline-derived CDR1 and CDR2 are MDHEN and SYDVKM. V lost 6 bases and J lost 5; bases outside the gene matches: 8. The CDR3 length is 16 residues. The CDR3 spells CASSHGLAGAGDTQYF. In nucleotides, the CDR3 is TGTGCCAGCAGCCATGGACTAGCGGGAGCTGGAGATACGCAGTATTTT.

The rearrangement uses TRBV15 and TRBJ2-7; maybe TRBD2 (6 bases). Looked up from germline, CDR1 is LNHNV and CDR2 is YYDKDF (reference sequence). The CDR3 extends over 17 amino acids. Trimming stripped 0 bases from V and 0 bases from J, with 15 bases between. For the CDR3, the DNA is TGTGCCACCAGCAGAGATGCTCCGACCGGGAGCTCCTACGAGCAGTACTTC. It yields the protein CATSRDAPTGSSYEQYF.